This TCR beta chain was identified in a study of blood T cell repertoires in COVID-19. Study context: Acute and convalescent COVID-19 samples came from the United States, Italy and Spain. T cells, B-cell-depleted T cells, or PBMCs provided the cDNA or gDNA that served as material.

Germline-derived CDR1 and CDR2 are MDHEN and SYDVKM. This CDR3 has 15 residues. The V gene end was trimmed by 1 base and the J gene end by 10 bases; junction bases not matched to a gene: 13. Under the authors' procedure: By means of reference gene primer amplification, nucleated cell counts were estimated. The repertoire was sequenced with immunoSEQ multiplex PCR; TCRdb's copy has only in-frame clones and lacks some. That table supplies the V and J calls and clone size; D and trimming were determined from the DNA. The table includes around 300,000 clones, about 88% detected once. Donors in Cohort 3 counted as recovered after two negative PCRs, clearance, or symptom resolution.

Sequencing input: PBMCs or T cells enriched from blood (not recorded which). This TCR came from a woman aged 50 to 60 who had recovered from COVID-19. V usage is TRBV28 and J usage is TRBJ2-7; 7 bases are a match to TRBD1. CDR3 sequence reads: CASSLLDRSFGFQYF. The CDR3 DNA sequence: TGTGCCAGCAGTTTATTGGACAGGTCGTTCGGATTTCAGTACTTC.